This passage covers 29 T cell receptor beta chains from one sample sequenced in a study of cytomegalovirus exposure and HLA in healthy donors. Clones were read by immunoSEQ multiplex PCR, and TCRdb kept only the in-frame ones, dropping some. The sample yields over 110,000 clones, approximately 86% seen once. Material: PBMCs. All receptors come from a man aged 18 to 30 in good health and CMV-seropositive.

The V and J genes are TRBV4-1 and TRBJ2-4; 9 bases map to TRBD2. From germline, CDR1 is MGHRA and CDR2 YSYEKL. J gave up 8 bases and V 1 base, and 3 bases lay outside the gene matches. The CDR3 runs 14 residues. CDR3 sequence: CASSQASGDHIQYF. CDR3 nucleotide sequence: TGCGCCAGCAGCCAAGCTAGCGGGGACCACATTCAGTACTTC.

CDR3: CASSRGQGGTQYF. The CDR3 nucleotides read TGTGCCAGCAGTCGGGGACAGGGAGGGACCCAGTACTTC. The rearrangement joins TRBV28 to TRBJ2-5; 9 nucleotides line up with TRBD1. Unmatched junction bases numbered 5, after V lost 5 bases and J lost 7 bases. The CDR3 spans 13 residues. The germline V gene has CDR1 MDHEN and CDR2 SYDVKM.

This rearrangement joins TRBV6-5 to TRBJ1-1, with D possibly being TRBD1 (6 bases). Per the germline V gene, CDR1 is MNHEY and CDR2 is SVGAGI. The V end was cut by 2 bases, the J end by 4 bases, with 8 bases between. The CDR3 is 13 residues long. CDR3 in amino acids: CASSYRGITEAFF. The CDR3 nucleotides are TGTGCCAGCAGTTACAGGGGGATCACTGAAGCTTTCTTT.

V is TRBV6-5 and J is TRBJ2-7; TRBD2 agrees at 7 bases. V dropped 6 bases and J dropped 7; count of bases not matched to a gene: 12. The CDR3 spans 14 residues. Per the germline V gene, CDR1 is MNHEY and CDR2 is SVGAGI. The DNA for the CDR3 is TGTGCCAGCAGCACCGGACCTCCGGGGGGAGAGCAGTACTTC. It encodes CASSTGPPGGEQYF.

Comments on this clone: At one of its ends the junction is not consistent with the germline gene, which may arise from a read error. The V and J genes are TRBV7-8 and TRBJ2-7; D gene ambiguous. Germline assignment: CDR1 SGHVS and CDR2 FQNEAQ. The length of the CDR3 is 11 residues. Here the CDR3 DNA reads TGTGCCAGCAGCTTAGGCCCCAACATGAACTTC. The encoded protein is CASSLGPNMNF.

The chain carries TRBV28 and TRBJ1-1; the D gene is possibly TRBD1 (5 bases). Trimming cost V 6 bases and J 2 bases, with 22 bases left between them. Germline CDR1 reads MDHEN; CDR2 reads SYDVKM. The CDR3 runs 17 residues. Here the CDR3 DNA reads TGTGCCAGCAGACATCTGCGCGGGACGACCCCCAACACTGAAGCTTTCTTT. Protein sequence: CASRHLRGTTPNTEAFF.

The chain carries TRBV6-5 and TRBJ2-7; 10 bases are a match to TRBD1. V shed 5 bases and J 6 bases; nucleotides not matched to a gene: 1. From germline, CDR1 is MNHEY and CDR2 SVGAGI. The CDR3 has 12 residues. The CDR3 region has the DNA TGTGCCAGCAGTCGGACAGGGGGCGAGCAGTACTTC. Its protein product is CASSRTGGEQYF.

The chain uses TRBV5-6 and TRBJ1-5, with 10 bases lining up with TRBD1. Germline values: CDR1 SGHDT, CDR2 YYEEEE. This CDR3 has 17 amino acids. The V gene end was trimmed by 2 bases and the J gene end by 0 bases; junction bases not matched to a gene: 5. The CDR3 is CASSLGTGVFSNQPQHF. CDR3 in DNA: TGTGCCAGCAGCTTAGGGACAGGGGTTTTTAGCAATCAGCCCCAGCATTTT.

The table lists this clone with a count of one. DNA of the CDR3: TGTGCCACCAGTGGGACAGGGGGCGCAGATACGCAGTATTTT. It translates to CATSGTGGADTQYF. This chain connects TRBV15 to TRBJ2-3, with 12 bases aligning to TRBD1. CDR3 length equals 14 residues. V shed 6 bases, J shed 4 bases, and the junction held 2 bases outside the gene matches. CDR1 is LNHNV and CDR2 is YYDKDF in the germline V gene (reference sequence).

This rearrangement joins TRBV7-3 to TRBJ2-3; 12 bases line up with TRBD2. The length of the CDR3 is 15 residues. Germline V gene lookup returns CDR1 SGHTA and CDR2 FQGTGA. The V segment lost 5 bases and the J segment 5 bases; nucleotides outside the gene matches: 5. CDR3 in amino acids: CASSRTSGTGDTQYF. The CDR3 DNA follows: TGTGCCAGCAGCCGGACTAGCGGGACGGGAGATACGCAGTATTTT.

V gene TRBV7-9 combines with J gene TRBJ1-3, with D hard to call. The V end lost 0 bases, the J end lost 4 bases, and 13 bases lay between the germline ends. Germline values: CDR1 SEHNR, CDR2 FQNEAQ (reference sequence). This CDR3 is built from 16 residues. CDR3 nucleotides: TGTGCCAGCAGCTTAGCGCTAGGGAGATCGGGAAACACCATATATTTT. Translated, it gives CASSLALGRSGNTIYF.

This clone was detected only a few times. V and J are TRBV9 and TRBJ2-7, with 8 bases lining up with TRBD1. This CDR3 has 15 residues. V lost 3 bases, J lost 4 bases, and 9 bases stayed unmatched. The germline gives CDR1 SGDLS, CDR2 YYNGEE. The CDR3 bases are TGTGCCAGCAGCGCCGCAGGGGGCGGATGGTACGAGCAGTACTTC. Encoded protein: CASSAAGGGWYEQYF.

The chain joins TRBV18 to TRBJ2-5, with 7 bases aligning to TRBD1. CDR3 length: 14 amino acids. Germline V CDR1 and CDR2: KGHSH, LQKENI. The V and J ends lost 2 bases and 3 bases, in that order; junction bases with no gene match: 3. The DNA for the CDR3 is TGTGCCAGCTCACCAGACAGGGTTAAAGAGACCCAGTACTTC. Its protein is CASSPDRVKETQYF.

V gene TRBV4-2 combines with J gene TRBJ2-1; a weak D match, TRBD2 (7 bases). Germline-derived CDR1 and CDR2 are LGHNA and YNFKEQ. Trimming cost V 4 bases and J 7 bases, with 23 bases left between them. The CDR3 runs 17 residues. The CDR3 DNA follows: TGTGCCAGCAGCCCCTCAGTGGTTCAGGCGGGGGCTAATGAGCAGTTCTTC. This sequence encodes CASSPSVVQAGANEQFF.

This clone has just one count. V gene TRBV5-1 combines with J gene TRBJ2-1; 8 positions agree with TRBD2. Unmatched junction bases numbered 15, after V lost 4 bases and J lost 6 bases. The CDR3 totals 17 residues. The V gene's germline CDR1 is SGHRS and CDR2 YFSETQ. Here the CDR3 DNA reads TGCGCCAGCAGCCCGACCGGGGGACGGGGGGGCCCCAATGAGCAGTTCTTC. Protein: CASSPTGGRGGPNEQFF.

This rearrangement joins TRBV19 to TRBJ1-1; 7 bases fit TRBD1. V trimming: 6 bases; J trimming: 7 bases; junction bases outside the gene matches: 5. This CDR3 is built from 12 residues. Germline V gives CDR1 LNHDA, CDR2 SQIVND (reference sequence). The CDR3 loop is CASRDRAVEAFF. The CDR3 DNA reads TGTGCCAGTAGAGACAGGGCGGTTGAAGCTTTCTTT.

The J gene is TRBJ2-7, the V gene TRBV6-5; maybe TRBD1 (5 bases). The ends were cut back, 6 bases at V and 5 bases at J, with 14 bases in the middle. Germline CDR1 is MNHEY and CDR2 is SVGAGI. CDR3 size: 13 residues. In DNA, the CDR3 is TGTGCCAGCAGCCTTGGACATACCCACGAGCAGTACTTC. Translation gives CASSLGHTHEQYF.

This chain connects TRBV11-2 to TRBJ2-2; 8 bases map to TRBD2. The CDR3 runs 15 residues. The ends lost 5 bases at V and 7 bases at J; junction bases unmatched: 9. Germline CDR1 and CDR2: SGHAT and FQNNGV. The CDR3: CASSGLAGEGGELFF. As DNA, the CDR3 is TGTGCCAGCAGCGGACTAGCAGGAGAGGGCGGGGAGCTGTTTTTT.

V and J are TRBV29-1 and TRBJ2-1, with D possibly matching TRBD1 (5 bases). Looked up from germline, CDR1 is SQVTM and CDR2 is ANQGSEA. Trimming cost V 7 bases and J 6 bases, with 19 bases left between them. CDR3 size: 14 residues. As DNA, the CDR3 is TGCAGCGCCCAAGGCAGGGTTTCCCGCAATGAGCAGTTCTTC. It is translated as CSAQGRVSRNEQFF.

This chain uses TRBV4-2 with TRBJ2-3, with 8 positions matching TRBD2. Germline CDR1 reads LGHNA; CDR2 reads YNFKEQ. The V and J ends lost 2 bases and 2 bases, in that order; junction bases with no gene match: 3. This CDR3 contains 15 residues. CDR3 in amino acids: CASSQFGGVTDTQYF. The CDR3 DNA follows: TGTGCCAGCAGCCAATTCGGGGGGGTCACAGATACGCAGTATTTT.

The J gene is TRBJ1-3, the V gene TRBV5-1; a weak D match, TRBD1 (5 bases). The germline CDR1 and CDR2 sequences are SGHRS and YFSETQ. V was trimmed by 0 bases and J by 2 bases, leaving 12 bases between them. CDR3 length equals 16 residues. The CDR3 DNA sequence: TGCGCCAGCAGCTTGGAGGCAGGGTCGGCTGGAAACACCATATATTTT. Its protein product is CASSLEAGSAGNTIYF.

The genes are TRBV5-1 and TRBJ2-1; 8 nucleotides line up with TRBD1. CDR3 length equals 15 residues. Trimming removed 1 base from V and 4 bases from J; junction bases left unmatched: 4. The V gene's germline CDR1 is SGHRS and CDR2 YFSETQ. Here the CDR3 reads CASSLRTGPYNEQFF. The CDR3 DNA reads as TGCGCCAGCAGCTTGAGGACAGGGCCTTACAATGAGCAGTTCTTC.

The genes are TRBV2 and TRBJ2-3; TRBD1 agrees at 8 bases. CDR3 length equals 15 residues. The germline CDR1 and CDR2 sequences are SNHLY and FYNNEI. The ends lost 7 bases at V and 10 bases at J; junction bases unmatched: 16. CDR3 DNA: TGTGCCAGCATCACAGGACAGGGATGGCGGGAAGCGCAGTATTTT. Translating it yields CASITGQGWREAQYF.

CDR3 in DNA: TGTGCCAGTACAAGGGACAGGGGAAACACTGAAGCTTTCTTT. It codes for CASTRDRGNTEAFF. This chain links TRBV19 with TRBJ1-1; TRBD1 agrees at 10 bases. The ends lost 7 bases at V and 2 bases at J; junction bases unmatched: 4. This CDR3 has 14 amino acids. The germline V gene encodes CDR1 LNHDA and CDR2 SQIVND (reference sequence).

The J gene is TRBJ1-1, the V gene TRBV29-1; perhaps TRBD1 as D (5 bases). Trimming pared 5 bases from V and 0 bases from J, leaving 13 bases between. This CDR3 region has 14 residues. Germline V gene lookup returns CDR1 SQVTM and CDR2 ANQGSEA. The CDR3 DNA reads TGCAGCGTTAAGGGACTGGTGATGAACACTGAAGCTTTCTTT. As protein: CSVKGLVMNTEAFF.

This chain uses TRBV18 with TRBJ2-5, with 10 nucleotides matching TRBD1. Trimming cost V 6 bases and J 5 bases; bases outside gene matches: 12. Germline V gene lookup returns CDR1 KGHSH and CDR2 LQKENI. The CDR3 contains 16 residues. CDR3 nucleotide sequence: TGTGCCAGCTCCCCAGTAACTGGGACAGGGGTTGAGACCCAGTACTTC. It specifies CASSPVTGTGVETQYF.

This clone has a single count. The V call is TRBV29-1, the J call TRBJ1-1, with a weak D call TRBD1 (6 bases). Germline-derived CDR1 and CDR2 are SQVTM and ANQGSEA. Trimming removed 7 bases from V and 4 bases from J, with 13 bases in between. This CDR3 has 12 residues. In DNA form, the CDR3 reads TGCAGCGGCGCCCCAGGGGTCACTGAAGCTTTCTTT. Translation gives CSGAPGVTEAFF. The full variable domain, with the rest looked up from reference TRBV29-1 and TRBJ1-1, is SAVISQKPSRDICQRGTSLTIQCQVDSQVTMMFWYRQQPGQSLTLIATANQGSEATYESGFVIDKFPISRPNLTFSTLTVSNMSPEDSSIYLCSGAPGVTEAFFGQGTRLTVV.

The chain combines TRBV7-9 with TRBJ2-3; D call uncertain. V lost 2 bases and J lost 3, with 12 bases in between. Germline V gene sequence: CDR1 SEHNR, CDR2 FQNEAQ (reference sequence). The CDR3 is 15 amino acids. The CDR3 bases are TGTGCCAGCAGCTTAAAGCTGATGTTGACAGATACGCAGTATTTT. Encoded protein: CASSLKLMLTDTQYF. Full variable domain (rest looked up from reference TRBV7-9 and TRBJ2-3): DTGVSQNPRHKITKRGQNVTFRCDPISEHNRLYWYRQTLGQGPEFLTYFQNEAQLEKSRLLSDRFSAERPKGSFSTLEIQRTEQGDSAMYLCASSLKLMLTDTQYFGPGTRLTVL.

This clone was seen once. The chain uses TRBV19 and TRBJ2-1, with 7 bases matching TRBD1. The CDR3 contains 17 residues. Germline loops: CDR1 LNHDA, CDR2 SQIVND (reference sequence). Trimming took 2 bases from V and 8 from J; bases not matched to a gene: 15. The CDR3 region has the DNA TGTGCCAGTAGTATACAGGTCGGTAGGGGGCATAGAGATGAGCAGTTCTTC. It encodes CASSIQVGRGHRDEQFF.